The clone carrying this T cell receptor beta chain was counted only a few times. Its antigen is currently unknown. This entry belongs to a study of post-analysis software for immune sequencing data. Study outcomes and limitations: Higher frequency in patients than in controls was seen for about 5 TRBV segments, with TRBV5-6, TRBV5-1 and TRBV20-1 among them.

The CDR3 covers 15 residues. Unmatched junction bases numbered 10, after V lost 4 bases and J lost 2 bases. Germline assignment: CDR1 SQVTM and CDR2 ANQGSEA. Tagging with unique molecular identifiers was a feature of the TCR beta cDNA libraries. TCRdb called the PCR reads again in MiXCR, with one record for every CDR3 protein. In the table there are approximately 730,000 distinct CDR3 sequences, roughly 30% of which are singletons. The sequencing input was blood. The clonotype originates from a girl between 10 and 17 years old with multiple sclerosis. The J gene is TRBJ2-5, the V gene TRBV29-1; 7 positions match TRBD1. CDR3 nucleotides: TGCAGCGTTGTGGGGACCGGGACAGTACAAGAGACCCAGTACTTC. The encoded protein is CSVVGTGTVQETQYF.